This T cell receptor (beta chain) originates from a study of regulatory T cells in long-lasting Graves disease. Through Arm-PCR of CDR3 regions and iRepertoire HTBI primers, TCR beta libraries were built. TCRdb redid the calling of the multiplex PCR reads with MiXCR, one entry per CDR3 protein. The sample includes hundreds of thousands of distinct CDR3 sequences, less than 20% of them seen just once. Stated time point: newly diagnosed GD, antithyroid drugs for less than 3 months. The authors made the TCR library using RNA they extracted from PBMCs. For this clonotype: A read error may produce the germline difference seen at one junction end.

In germline, CDR1 is LGHDT, CDR2 YNNKEL (reference sequence). The CDR3 runs 11 residues. The sample was also linked to a second study, of T cells in Graves' hyperthyroidism and ophthalmopathy.

This specimen consisted of peripheral blood mononuclear cells (PBMCs), obtained at new diagnosis, from a patient treated with antithyroid drugs. The origin of this receptor is a woman in her twenties or thirties with Graves disease. This rearrangement joins TRBV3-1 to TRBJ2-7; D ambiguous. Here the CDR3 reads CASSQVNEQCF. CDR3 DNA sequence: TGTGCCAGCAGCCAGGTAAACGAGCAGTGCTTC.